This T cell receptor beta chain was sequenced during a study of PD-L1 blockade in urothelial cancer (dated by TCRdb to the late 2010s). With respect to the entire study: Every patient began therapy in about 2014 and was given atezolizumab 1,200 mg intravenously every 3 weeks. Durable clinical benefit meant progression-free survival longer than 6 months, and TCR features were also tested against progression-free and overall survival. Durable clinical benefit was achieved by nine patients but not by the remaining 20. An ECOG performance status of 0 or 1 was recorded for the patients, and 0 to 3 prior chemotherapy regimens had been received by the patients. An exploratory multi-omic analysis was conducted of the somatic, immune and clinical correlates of response to PD-L1 blockade with atezolizumab in urothelial cancer. About 90% of the roughly 29 patients were identified as males with urothelial cancer of bladder origin, and a prior smoking history was reported by 18 of 29 patients. Pretreatment tumor samples, along with matched peripheral blood serially collected before and after atezolizumab treatment, were subjected to TCR sequencing. Blood samples were analyzed at 3 weeks after treatment start (second dose) and at 6 weeks after treatment start. Twenty-nine patients had pretreatment blood TCR-seq, some 24 had at least one posttreatment blood collection, and some 24 had tumor TCR-seq. In the same patients who had TCR sequencing, pretreatment tumors also underwent whole exome sequencing and RNA sequencing. Blood samples gave a median of approximately 150,000 T cells and approximately 80,000 unique TCRs, with a median clonality of around 0.08. Overall study outcomes, separate from this receptor: At 3 weeks after the start of treatment, tumor-associated TCR clones in peripheral blood had expanded more in patients with durable benefit (n ≈ 22, p = 0.022). Because the sample size was small (n ≈ 29) and many exploratory analyses were performed, the results are intended to be hypothesis-generating. A pretreatment peripheral blood TCR clonality below the median was linked to improved progression-free and overall survival.

The cohort comprised 25 to 35 patients with locally advanced or metastatic urothelial carcinoma treated at Memorial Sloan Kettering on a trial protocol. Peripheral blood mononuclear cells were collected pretreatment and during treatment, with between 1 and 8 total time points obtained per patient. The Qiagen DNeasy Blood extraction kit was used to purify genomic DNA from total PBMCs and tumor samples. Collected pretreatment and during treatment, PBMCs were isolated and stored as previously described. Synthetic TCR analog templates were spiked into each PCR so that absolute template abundance could be estimated from read counts. The immunoSEQ assay was used to amplify TCRbeta CDR3 regions from genomic DNA with bias-controlled V and J gene primers. Sequencing of rearranged TCRbeta segments was done at approximately 20X coverage. Processing in the source paper ran as follows. Sequencing errors were corrected by clustering, and CDR3s were annotated against IMGT so that V, D and J genes could be assigned. Downstream analyses used only productive TCRbeta rearrangements, leaving out any out-of-frame or stop-codon sequences. Clonality was calculated as one minus the Shannon entropy normalized by the log of the number of unique productive sequences. Clones differing between time points or between blood and tumor were identified by Fisher's exact test with Benjamini-Hochberg correction at adjusted p below 0.01. TCRdb mirrors the immuneACCESS table, restricted to in-frame sequences. Some clones are absent from its copies; in checked studies, under half trace to an unresolved V gene, and the reason for the others is unknown. From that table come the V and J calls and clone size; the DNA was used to work out D and trimming. The sample includes tens of thousands of clones, with about 85% observed a single time. The top ten constitute 4.5% to 5.5% of the sample.

The germline V gene specifies MNHNS as CDR1 and SASEGT as CDR2. Spanning cysteine to phenylalanine, the CDR3 consists of 18 amino acids. Only CDR3 DNA remains: 54 bases, in frame from the first base. V is cut by 0 bases and J by 6 bases, and the space between the germline ends is 23 bases. This clone was found once. It has no known antigen specificity. One base away there is no much larger clone; base qualities are not given. Recombination joined TRBV6-1 with TRBJ1-2; no D gene can be assigned with confidence. This clonotype was sampled from a man between 65 and 85 years old with urothelial cancer. This specimen consisted of PBMCs, obtained around atezolizumab (anti-PD-L1) treatment. The CDR3 corresponds to CASSEAWGGKGGTNGYTF. The DNA is as follows: TGTGCCAGCAGTGAAGCGTGGGGAGGGAAAGGAGGAACTAATGGCTACACCTTC.